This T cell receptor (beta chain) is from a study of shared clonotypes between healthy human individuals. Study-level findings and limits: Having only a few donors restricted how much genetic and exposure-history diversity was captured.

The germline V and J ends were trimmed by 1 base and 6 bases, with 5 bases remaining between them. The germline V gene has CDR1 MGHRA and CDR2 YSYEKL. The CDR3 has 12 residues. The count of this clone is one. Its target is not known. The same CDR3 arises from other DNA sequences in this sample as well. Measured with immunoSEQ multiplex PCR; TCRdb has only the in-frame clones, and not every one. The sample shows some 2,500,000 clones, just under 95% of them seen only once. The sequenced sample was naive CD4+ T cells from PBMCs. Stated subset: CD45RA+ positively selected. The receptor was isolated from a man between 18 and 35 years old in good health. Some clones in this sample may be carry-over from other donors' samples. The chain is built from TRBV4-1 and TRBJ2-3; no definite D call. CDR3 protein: CASSQVLDTQYF. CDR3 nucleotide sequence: TGCGCCAGCAGCCAAGTTTTGGATACGCAGTATTTT.